Reported below is one T cell receptor (beta chain). This clone was observed a single time. This clone's antigen is unknown. No quality values exist for individual bases; no much larger clone is one base distant. These data originate in a study of shared clonotypes between healthy human individuals (dated by TCRdb to 2019 to 2021). Regarding the research as a whole: Three men and a couple of women, aged 18 to 49 years, made up the cohort. For each donor, three plates each were used for CD4 naive and CD4 memory, two plates were used for CD8 naive, and one plate was used for CD8 memory. To estimate repertoire size and how much clonotypes are shared between individuals, the study performed deep sequencing of blood TCR repertoires from a handful of healthy adults. Libraries were prepared and TCR repertoires were sequenced by different laboratories using diverse techniques, in order to increase sequencing depth and limit assay-specific biases. Per donor, leukapheresis produced somewhere between about 0.85 and 9.5 billion PBMCs.

Summary of the overall study and its limitations: The genetic and exposure-history diversity represented was limited by the small number of donors. Based on pairwise subsampling, the degree of clonotype sharing among donors was expected to be affected by sequencing depth. Sampling was restricted to blood, and TCR repertoires in tissues likely differ from the TCR repertoires found in blood. Naive subsets generally had larger estimated clonotype richness than memory subsets. Incomplete sequencing was indicated by rarefaction of sorted-subset datasets, despite the large sequencing depth. Across a handful of donors, roughly 5.4% of naive CD4, around 3.5% of naive CD8, 2.3% of memory CD4, and about 0.44% of memory CD8 clonotypes were shared. Higher generation probabilities were observed for clonotypes shared by all four sorted-subset donors than for non-shared clonotypes.

Using the deep immunoSEQ assay, TCR CDR3 regions were amplified from genomic DNA by multiplex PCR. Extracted genomic DNA from each cell subset was distributed evenly across all wells of several immunoSEQ 96-well plates, and each plate was treated as a replicate. For sorted subsets, about 200 ng genomic DNA, equal to 30,000 to 35,000 T cell genomes, was loaded into each replicate PCR. Purified libraries were quantified with a Qubit 3.0 fluorometer, sized on a Bioanalyzer 2100, and re-quantified with the KAPA Library Quantification kit. Every immunoSEQ 96-well plate was sequenced on a dedicated single-read 150-cycle Illumina NextSeq 550 flow cell. As for the authors' bioinformatics: Because only junctional sequences without quality scores were contained in the immunoSEQ output, filtering matching that applied to full-length reads could not be performed. To assign V/J genes and CDR3, sequences were annotated using PyIR, a Python wrapper for IgBLAST v1.9, with IMGT germline references. Reads with weak V/J assignments (E-value above 1e-6), missing CDR3, stop codons, out-of-frame junctions, or ambiguous translated residues were removed. A V3J clonotype was defined by an identical inferred V gene, J gene, and CDR3 amino acid sequence. To compute the percentage overlap between repertoires, the number of shared unique clonotypes was divided by the size of the smaller repertoire. Three approaches were used to assess repertoire richness: RTK rarefaction, the Chao1 estimator, and Recon v2.1 estimates of unobserved clonotypes. Generation probabilities were computed with OLGA for all TCRbeta clonotypes obtained by the gDNA method from several donors. Drawn from immuneACCESS, this table holds only the in-frame rearrangements with V and J called that TCRdb kept. Clones are partly lost; checked studies trace under half to an unresolved V gene and leave the rest unexplained. V, J and clone size are those of that table, while D and trimming were read from the DNA. For this sample the table gives fewer than 850,000 clones, of which roughly 96% were detected only once. The ten biggest clones cover 0.2% to 0.25% of the sample.

For the CD8 naive samples, CD45RO-negative cells were positively selected for CCR7, yielding a CD45RA+CCR7+ population from which TemRA cells were excluded. The donors were healthy, HIV-negative adults with no recently reported acute infections or vaccinations. Every donor was a Caucasian adult residing in Nashville, Tennessee, USA. After blood collection by leukapheresis, PBMCs were isolated using Ficoll-Histopaque density gradient centrifugation and then cryopreserved in the vapor phase of liquid nitrogen. Analytical flow cytometry was used to check the purity and quantity of each magnetically sorted T cell population. Each sorted fraction had its genomic DNA isolated and then quantified by UV absorbance on a Nanodrop 2000c. Trimming removed 3 bases from V and 3 bases from J; the gene matches leave 4 bases unexplained. Taken from the germline V gene, the CDR1 and CDR2 loops are MDHEN and SYDVKM. From the cysteine up to the phenylalanine, the CDR3 has a length of 15 residues. Kept here is only the CDR3 DNA, which spans 45 bases and is read in frame from base 1.

Input material: naive CD8+ T cells sorted from blood. This specimen's cell subset or site label, interpreted: CD45RA+CCR7+. Rearrangement joined TRBV28 to TRBJ2-2, and 7 junctional nucleotides match TRBD1. This sequence was found in a young man in good health. The CDR3 protein sequence reads: CASSFLTGDTGELFF. The DNA reads TGTGCCAGCAGTTTTTTAACAGGGGACACCGGGGAGCTGTTTTTT. The variable domain in full, with residues beyond the CDR3 obtained from the reference TRBV28 and TRBJ2-2 genes, is DVKVTQSSRYLVKRTGEKVFLECVQDMDHENMFWYRQDPGLGLRLIYFSYDVKMKEKGDIPEGYSVSREKKERFSLILESASTNQTSMYLCASSFLTGDTGELFFGEGSRLTVL.